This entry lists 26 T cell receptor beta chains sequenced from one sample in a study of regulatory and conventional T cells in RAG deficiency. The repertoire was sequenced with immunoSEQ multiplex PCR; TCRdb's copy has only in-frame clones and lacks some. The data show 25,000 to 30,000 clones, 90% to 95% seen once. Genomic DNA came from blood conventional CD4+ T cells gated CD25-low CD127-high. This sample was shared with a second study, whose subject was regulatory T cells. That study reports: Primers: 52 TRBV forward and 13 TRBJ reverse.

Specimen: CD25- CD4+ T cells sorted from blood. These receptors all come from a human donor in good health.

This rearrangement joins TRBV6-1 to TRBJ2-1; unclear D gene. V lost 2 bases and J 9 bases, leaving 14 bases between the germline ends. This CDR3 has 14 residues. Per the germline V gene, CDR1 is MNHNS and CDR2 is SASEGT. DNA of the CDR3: TGTGCCAGCAGTGAAATGACTGGTCTCGGTGAGCAGTTCTTC. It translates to CASSEMTGLGEQFF.

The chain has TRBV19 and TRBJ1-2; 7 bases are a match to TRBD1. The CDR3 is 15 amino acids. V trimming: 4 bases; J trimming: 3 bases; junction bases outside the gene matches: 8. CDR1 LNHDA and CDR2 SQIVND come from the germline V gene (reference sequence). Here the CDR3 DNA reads TGTGCCAGTAGTACCGACAGGGCGAGCTACTATGGCTACACCTTC. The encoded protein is CASSTDRASYYGYTF.

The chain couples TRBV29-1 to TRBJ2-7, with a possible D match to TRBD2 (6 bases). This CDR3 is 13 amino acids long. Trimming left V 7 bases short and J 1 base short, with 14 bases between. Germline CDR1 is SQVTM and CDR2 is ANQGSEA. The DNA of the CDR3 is TGCAGCGCCGAGGTGGAGGGGTCCTACGAGCAGTACTTC. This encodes CSAEVEGSYEQYF.

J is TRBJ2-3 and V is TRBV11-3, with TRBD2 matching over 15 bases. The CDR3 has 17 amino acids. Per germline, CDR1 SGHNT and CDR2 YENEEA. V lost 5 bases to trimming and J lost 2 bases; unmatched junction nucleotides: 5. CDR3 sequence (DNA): TGTGCCAGCAGCCTCAGGACTAGCGGGGGGGCCACAGATACGCAGTATTTT. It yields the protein CASSLRTSGGATDTQYF.

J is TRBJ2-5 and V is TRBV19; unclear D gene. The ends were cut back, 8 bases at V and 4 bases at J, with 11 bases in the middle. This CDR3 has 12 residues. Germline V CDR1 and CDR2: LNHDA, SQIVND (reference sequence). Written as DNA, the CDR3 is TGTGCCAGTGCCGACTTTGGAGAGACCCAGTACTTC. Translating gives CASADFGETQYF. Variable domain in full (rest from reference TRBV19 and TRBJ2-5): DGGITQSPKYLFRKEGQNVTLSCEQNLNHDAMYWYRQDPGQGLRLIYYSQIVNDFQKGDIAEGYSVSREKKESFPLTVTSAQKNPTAFYLCASADFGETQYFGPGTRLLVL.

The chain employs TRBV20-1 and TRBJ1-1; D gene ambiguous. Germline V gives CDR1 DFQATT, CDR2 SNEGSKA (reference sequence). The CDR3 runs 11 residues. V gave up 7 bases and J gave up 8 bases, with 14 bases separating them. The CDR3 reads CSVGPKVEAFF. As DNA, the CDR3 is TGCAGTGTTGGGCCCAAGGTCGAAGCTTTCTTT.

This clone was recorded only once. The CDR3 region has the DNA TGTGCCAGCAGCAAGAGACTAGCGGGAAGCACAGATACGCAGTATTTT. It encodes CASSKRLAGSTDTQYF. V gene TRBV7-9 combines with J gene TRBJ2-3, with 11 nucleotides matching TRBD2. With V trimmed by 5 bases and J by 0 bases, 4 bases remained unmatched. Germline V gives CDR1 SEHNR, CDR2 FQNEAQ (reference sequence). The CDR3 covers 16 residues.

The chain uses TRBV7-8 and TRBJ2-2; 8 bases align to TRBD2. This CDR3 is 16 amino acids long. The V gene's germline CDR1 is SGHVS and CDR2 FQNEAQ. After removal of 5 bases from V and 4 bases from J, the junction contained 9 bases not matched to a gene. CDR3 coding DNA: TGTGCCAGCAGCCCCAACGCGGGGGGAGGCACCGGGGAGCTGTTTTTT. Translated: CASSPNAGGGTGELFF. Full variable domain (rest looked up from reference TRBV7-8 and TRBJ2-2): GAGVSQSPRYKVAKRGQDVALRCDPISGHVSLFWYQQALGQGPEFLTYFQNEAQLDKSGLPSDRFFAERPEGSVSTLKIQRTQQEDSAVYLCASSPNAGGGTGELFFGEGSRLTVL.

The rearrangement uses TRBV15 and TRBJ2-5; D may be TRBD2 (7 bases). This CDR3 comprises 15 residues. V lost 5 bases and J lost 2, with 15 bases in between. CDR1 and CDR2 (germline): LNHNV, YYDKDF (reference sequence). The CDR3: CATSLGGRTQETQYF. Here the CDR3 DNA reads TGTGCCACCAGCTTGGGGGGGCGGACGCAAGAGACCCAGTACTTC.

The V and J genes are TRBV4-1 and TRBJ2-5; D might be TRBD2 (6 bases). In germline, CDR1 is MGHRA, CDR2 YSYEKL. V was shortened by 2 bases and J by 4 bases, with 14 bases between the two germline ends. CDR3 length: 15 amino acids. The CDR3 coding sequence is TGCGCCAGCAGCCAATTCCCCGGGGGTGTAGAGACCCAGTACTTC. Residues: CASSQFPGGVETQYF.

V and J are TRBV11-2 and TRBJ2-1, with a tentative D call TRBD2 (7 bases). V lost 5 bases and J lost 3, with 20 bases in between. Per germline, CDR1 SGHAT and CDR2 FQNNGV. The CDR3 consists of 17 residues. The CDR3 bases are TGTGCCAGCAGCCTTACTGGGCGGGGGCTCCTCTACAATGAGCAGTTCTTC. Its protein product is CASSLTGRGLLYNEQFF. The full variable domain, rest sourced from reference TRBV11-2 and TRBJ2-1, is EAGVAQSPRYKIIEKRQSVAFWCNPISGHATLYWYQQILGQGPKLLIQFQNNGVVDDSQLPKDRFSAERLKGVDSTLKIQPAKLEDSAVYLCASSLTGRGLLYNEQFFGPGTRLTVL.

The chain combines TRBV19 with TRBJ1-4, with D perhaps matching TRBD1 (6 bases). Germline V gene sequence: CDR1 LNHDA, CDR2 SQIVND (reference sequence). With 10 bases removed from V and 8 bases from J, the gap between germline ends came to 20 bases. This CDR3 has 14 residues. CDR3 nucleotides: TGTGCCACTCGCGCCAGGGGATTGAGAGAAAAACTGTTTTTT. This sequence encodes CATRARGLREKLFF.

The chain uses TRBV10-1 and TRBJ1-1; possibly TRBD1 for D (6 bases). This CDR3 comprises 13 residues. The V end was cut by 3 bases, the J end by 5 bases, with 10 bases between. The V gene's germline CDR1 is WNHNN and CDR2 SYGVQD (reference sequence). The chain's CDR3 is CASSDQGRTEAFF. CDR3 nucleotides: TGCGCCAGCAGTGATCAGGGGCGGACTGAAGCTTTCTTT.

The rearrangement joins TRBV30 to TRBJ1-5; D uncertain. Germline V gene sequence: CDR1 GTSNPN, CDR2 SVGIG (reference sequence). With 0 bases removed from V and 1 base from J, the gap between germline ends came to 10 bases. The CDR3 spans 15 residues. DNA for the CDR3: TGTGCCTGGAGTGTACGAGGAGGAAGCAATCAGCCCCAGCATTTT. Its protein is CAWSVRGGSNQPQHF.

The CDR3 DNA reads TGTGCCTGGAGTAGGAGGGGCGCGTCCATATATTTT. This encodes CAWSRRGASIYF. The rearrangement joins TRBV30 to TRBJ1-3; maybe TRBD1 (5 bases). The CDR3 runs 12 residues. The V gene lost 2 bases and the J gene lost 11 bases, with 13 bases spanning the gap. Per germline, CDR1 GTSNPN and CDR2 SVGIG (reference sequence).

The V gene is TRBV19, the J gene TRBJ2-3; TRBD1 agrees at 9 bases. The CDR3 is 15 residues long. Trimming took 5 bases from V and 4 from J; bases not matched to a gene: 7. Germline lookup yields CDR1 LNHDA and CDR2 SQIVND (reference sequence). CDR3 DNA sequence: TGTGCCAGTAGTGTGGGACAGGGAGGGGCAGATACGCAGTATTTT. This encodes CASSVGQGGADTQYF.

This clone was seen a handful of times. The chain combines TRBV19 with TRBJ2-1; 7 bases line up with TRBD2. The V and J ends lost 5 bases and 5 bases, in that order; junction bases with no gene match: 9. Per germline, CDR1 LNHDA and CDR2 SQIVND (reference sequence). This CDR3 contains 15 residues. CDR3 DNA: TGTGCCAGTAGTGCCCGGGGGGAAACTAACAATGAGCAGTTCTTC. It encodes CASSARGETNNEQFF.

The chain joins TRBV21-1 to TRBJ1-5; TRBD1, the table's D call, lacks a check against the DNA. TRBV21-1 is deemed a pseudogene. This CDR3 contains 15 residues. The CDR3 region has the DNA TGTGCCAGCAGCAAATTAGGACAGGGGTTTCAGCCCCAGCATTTT. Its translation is CASSKLGQGFQPQHF.

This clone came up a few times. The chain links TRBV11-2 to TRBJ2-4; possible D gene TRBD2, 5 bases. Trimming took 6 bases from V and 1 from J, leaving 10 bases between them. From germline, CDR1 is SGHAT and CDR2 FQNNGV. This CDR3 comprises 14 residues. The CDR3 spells CASRTSGAKNIQYF. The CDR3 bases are TGTGCCAGCAGGACCTCGGGGGCCAAAAACATTCAGTACTTC.

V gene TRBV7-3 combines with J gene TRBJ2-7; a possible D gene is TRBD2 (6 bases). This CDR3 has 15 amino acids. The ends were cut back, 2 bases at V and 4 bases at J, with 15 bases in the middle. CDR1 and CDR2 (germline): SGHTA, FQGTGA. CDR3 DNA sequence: TGTGCCAGCAGCTTATATCGGGACGGGGGATACGAGCAGTACTTC. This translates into CASSLYRDGGYEQYF. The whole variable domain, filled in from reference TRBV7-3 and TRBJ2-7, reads GAGVSQTPSNKVTEKGKYVELRCDPISGHTALYWYRQSLGQGPEFLIYFQGTGAADDSGLPNDRFFAVRPEGSVSTLKIQRTERGDSAVYLCASSLYRDGGYEQYFGPGTRLTVT.

The CDR3 nucleotides read TGTGCCAGCAGTTACACAGGGGCGAACTATAATTCACCCCTCCACTTT. Its protein product is CASSYTGANYNSPLHF. The chain couples TRBV6-5 to TRBJ1-6, with TRBD1 identical over 7 bases. The V segment lost 2 bases and the J segment 3 bases; nucleotides outside the gene matches: 4. The germline V gene has CDR1 MNHEY and CDR2 SVGAGI. The CDR3 extends over 16 amino acids.

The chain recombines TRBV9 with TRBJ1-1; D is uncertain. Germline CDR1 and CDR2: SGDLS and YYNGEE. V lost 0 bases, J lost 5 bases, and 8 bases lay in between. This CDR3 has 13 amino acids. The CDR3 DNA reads TGTGCCAGCAGCGTAGGGTCCGGGACTGAAGCTTTCTTT. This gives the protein CASSVGSGTEAFF. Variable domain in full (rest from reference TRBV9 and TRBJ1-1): DSGVTQTPKHLITATGQRVTLRCSPRSGDLSVYWYQQSLDQGLQFLIQYYNGEERAKGNILERFSAQQFPDLHSELNLSSLELGDSALYFCASSVGSGTEAFFGQGTRLTVV.

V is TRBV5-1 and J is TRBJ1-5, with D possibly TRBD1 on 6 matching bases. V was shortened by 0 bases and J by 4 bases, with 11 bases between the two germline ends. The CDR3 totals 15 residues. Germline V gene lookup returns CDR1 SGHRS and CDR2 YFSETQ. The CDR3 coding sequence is TGCGCCAGCAGCTTGGCCGGACAGAAAAATCAGCCCCAGCATTTT. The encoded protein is CASSLAGQKNQPQHF.

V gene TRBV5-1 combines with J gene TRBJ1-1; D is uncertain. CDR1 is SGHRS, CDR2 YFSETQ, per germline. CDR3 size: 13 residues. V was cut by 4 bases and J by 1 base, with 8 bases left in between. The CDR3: CASSSRGNTEAFF. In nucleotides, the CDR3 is TGCGCCAGCAGCAGCCGGGGGAACACTGAAGCTTTCTTT. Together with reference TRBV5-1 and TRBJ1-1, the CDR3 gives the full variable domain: KAGVTQTPRYLIKTRGQQVTLSCSPISGHRSVSWYQQTPGQGLQFLFEYFSETQRNKGNFPGRFSGRQFSNSRSEMNVSTLELGDSALYLCASSSRGNTEAFFGQGTRLTVV.

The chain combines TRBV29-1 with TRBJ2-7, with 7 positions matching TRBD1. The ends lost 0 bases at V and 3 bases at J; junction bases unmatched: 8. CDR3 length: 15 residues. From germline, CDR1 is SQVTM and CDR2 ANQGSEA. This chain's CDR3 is CSVEDRDRAFYEQYF. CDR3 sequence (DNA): TGCAGCGTTGAAGATAGGGACAGAGCCTTCTACGAGCAGTACTTC.

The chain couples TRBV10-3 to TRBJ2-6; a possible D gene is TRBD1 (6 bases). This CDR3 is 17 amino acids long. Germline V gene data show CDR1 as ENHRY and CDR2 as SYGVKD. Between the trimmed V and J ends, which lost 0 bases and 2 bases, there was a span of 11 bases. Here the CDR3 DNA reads TGTGCCATCAGTGAGTCTGGCAGGGGAACTGGGGCCAACGTCCTGACTTTC. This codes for CAISESGRGTGANVLTF.